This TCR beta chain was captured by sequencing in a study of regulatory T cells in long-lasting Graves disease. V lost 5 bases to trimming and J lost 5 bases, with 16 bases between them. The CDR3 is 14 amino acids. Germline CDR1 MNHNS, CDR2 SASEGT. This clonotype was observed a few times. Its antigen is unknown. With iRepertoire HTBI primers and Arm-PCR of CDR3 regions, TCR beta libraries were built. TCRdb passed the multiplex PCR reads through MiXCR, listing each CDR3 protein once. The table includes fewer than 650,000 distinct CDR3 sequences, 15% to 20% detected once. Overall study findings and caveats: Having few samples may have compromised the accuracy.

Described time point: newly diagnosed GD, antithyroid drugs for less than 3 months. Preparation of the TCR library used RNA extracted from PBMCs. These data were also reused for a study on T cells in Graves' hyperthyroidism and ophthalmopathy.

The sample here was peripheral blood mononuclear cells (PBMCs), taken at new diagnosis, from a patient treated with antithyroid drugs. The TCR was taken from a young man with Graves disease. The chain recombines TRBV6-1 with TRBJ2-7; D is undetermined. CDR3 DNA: TGTGCCAGCAGTCACGGCCCCTTGGGCGACGAGCAGTACTTC. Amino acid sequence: CASSHGPLGDEQYF.